Sequencing of this T cell receptor (beta chain) was carried out in a study of cytomegalovirus exposure and HLA in healthy donors. The primer mix had 60 Vbeta and 13 Jbeta primers. Assay: immunoSEQ multiplex PCR; the TCRdb copy retains only in-frame clones and omits some. The sample lists approximately 110,000 clones; 76% were seen once. Study results and limitations: Cytomegalovirus association was listed for around 180 TCR beta chains. Common viral pathogens were later found to be apparently linked to several of the most significant clusters.

CDR3 size: 15 residues. The junction had 8 bases not matched to a gene; V was cut back by 4 bases and J by 10 bases. Germline V gene data show CDR1 as MGHRA and CDR2 as YSYEKL. This clone was seen more than once but under ten times. Antigen specificity is unknown. The sequence came from a man aged 50-59 years in good health and CMV-seronegative. Sequenced material: PBMCs. The V gene is TRBV4-1, the J gene TRBJ1-6; TRBD1 matches 9 bases. CDR3 sequence (DNA): TGCGCCAGCAGCCGGGCGGACAGGGGAAGGTCACCCCTCCACTTT. This codes for CASSRADRGRSPLHF.